These T cell receptor beta chains were read from a single sample in a study of CD8+ T cells in alopecia areata. Here immunoSEQ multiplex PCR was the method, and the copy in TCRdb shows in-frame clones only, minus some. The data contain approximately 280,000 clones, 58% of them singletons. This sample comprised CD4+ T cells sorted from blood, obtained at week 24, from a patient treated with tofacitinib. The receptors stem from a human donor with alopecia areata. CDR3s include the opening cysteine and the closing phenylalanine or tryptophan. A D gene is named only where the DNA matches it firmly. The size entry is marked missing in some rows and otherwise reads once, few, many or a size class.

length: 21
size: -
V: TRBV19
D: TRBD1
J: TRBJ2-6
CDR3: CASSIDDRVSTTSSGANVLTF
DNA: TGTGCCAGTAGTATAGATGACAGGGTCTCTACCACTAGCTCTGGGGCCAACGTCCTGACTTTC

length: 11
size: -
V: TRBV6-1
D: -
J: TRBJ1-1
CDR3: CASSAFTEAFF
DNA: TGTGCCAGCAGTGCCTTCACTGAAGCTTTCTTT

length: 10
size: -
V: TRBV2
D: -
J: TRBJ2-5
CDR3: CASKIETQYF
DNA: TGTGCCAGCAAAATAGAGACCCAGTACTTC

length: 11
size: -
V: TRBV5-8
D: -
J: TRBJ2-1
CDR3: CASSTVNEQFF
DNA: TGTGCCAGCAGCACAGTAAATGAGCAGTTCTTC

length: 15
size: few
V: TRBV5-4
D: TRBD2
J: TRBJ2-7
CDR3: CASSKSSGGPYEQYF
DNA: TGTGCCAGCAGCAAATCTAGCGGGGGGCCGTACGAGCAGTACTTC

length: 14
size: -
V: TRBV6-5
D: -
J: TRBJ2-2
CDR3: CASKVAGSTGELFF
DNA: TGTGCCAGCAAGGTGGCCGGTTCCACCGGGGAGCTGTTTTTT

length: 14
size: few
V: TRBV30
D: TRBD1
J: TRBJ2-7
CDR3: CAWRGNRGSYEQYF
DNA: TGTGCCTGGAGGGGGAACAGGGGCTCCTACGAGCAGTACTTC

length: 16
size: -
V: TRBV5-1
D: -
J: TRBJ2-2
CDR3: CASSWKGPGRTGELFF
DNA: TGCGCCAGCAGCTGGAAAGGGCCAGGGCGCACCGGGGAGCTGTTTTTT

length: 15
size: -
V: TRBV7-9
D: -
J: TRBJ1-1
CDR3: CASSPQPQVNTEAFF
DNA: TGTGCCAGCAGCCCTCAACCACAGGTGAACACTGAAGCTTTCTTT

length: 14
size: -
V: TRBV27
D: -
J: TRBJ1-6
CDR3: CASSFRGLNSPLHF
DNA: TGTGCCAGCAGTTTTCGCGGACTCAATTCACCCCTCCACTTT

length: 11
size: -
V: TRBV5-1
D: -
J: TRBJ2-2
CDR3: CASSVTGELFF
DNA: TGCGCCAGCAGCGTCACCGGGGAGCTGTTTTTT

length: 15
size: -
V: TRBV7-9
D: TRBD1
J: TRBJ1-3
CDR3: CASRTRTGTGNTIYF
DNA: TGTGCCAGCAGGACGAGGACAGGGACTGGAAACACCATATATTTT

length: 21
size: once
V: TRBV28
D: -
J: TRBJ2-6
CDR3: CASSFSLISGLSLSGANVLTF
DNA: TGTGCCAGCAGTTTTTCTCTGATATCGGGACTGAGCCTCTCTGGGGCCAACGTCCTGACTTTC

length: 14
size: -
V: TRBV6-8
D: -
J: TRBJ2-7
CDR3: CASTLAISRVEQYF
DNA: TGTGCCAGCACACTTGCTATATCTCGGGTCGAGCAGTACTTC

length: 14
size: -
V: TRBV28
D: -
J: TRBJ1-1
CDR3: CASSLGRPDTEAFF
DNA: TGTGCCAGCAGTCTTGGCAGGCCTGACACTGAAGCTTTCTTT

length: 13
size: few
V: TRBV5-4
D: -
J: TRBJ1-1
CDR3: CASSYDRSTEAFF
DNA: TGTGCCAGCAGCTATGACAGAAGCACTGAAGCTTTCTTT

length: 15
size: -
V: TRBV4-3
D: -
J: TRBJ1-1
CDR3: CASSQEGQGWTEAFF
DNA: TGCGCCAGCAGCCAAGAGGGGCAGGGCTGGACTGAAGCTTTCTTT

length: 15
size: -
V: TRBV9
D: -
J: TRBJ1-6
CDR3: CASSWRGRDNSPLHF
DNA: TGTGCCAGCAGCTGGAGGGGACGGGATAATTCACCCCTCCACTTT

length: 14
size: -
V: TRBV7-6
D: TRBD1
J: TRBJ2-7
CDR3: CASSQVQGAREQYF
DNA: TGTGCCAGCAGCCAGGTACAGGGGGCGAGGGAGCAGTACTTC

length: 15
size: few
V: TRBV6-5
D: TRBD2
J: TRBJ2-7
CDR3: CASSPRTRGNYEQYF
DNA: TGTGCCAGCAGCCCCCGGACTAGGGGAAACTACGAGCAGTACTTC

length: 14
size: few
V: TRBV7-9
D: -
J: TRBJ1-5
CDR3: CASSLGGAFQPQHF
DNA: TGTGCCAGCAGCTTAGGGGGCGCATTTCAGCCCCAGCATTTT

length: 17
size: -
V: TRBV19
D: TRBD2
J: TRBJ2-2
CDR3: CASSVRLAGGPTGELFF
DNA: TGTGCCAGTAGTGTGCGTCTAGCGGGGGGCCCCACCGGGGAGCTGTTTTTT

length: 14
size: -
V: TRBV7-9
D: -
J: TRBJ2-7
CDR3: CAILPGDISYEQYF
DNA: TGTGCCATACTACCCGGGGACATCTCCTACGAGCAGTACTTC

length: 15
size: -
V: TRBV28
D: -
J: TRBJ2-6
CDR3: CASSSQDSGANVLTF
DNA: TGTGCCAGCAGTTCACAAGACTCTGGGGCCAACGTCCTGACTTTC

length: 15
size: few
V: TRBV9
D: TRBD1
J: TRBJ1-2
CDR3: CASSRRQGRNYGYTF
DNA: TGTGCCAGCAGCCGGCGACAGGGACGAAACTATGGCTACACCTTC

length: 14
size: -
V: TRBV2
D: TRBD1
J: TRBJ2-7
CDR3: CASTRDRGPYEQYF
DNA: TGTGCCAGCACCCGGGACAGGGGACCCTACGAGCAGTACTTC

length: 13
size: -
V: TRBV2
D: TRBD1
J: TRBJ1-1
CDR3: CASTADRGRGAFF
DNA: TGTGCCAGCACCGCGGACAGGGGGCGTGGAGCTTTCTTT

length: 13
size: -
V: TRBV23-1
D: -
J: TRBJ1-2
CDR3: CASNKTKSYGYTF
DNA: TGCGCCAGCAACAAAACTAAGAGCTATGGCTACACCTTC

length: 13
size: -
V: TRBV30
D: -
J: TRBJ2-7
CDR3: CAWGTSTTYEQYF
DNA: TGTGCCTGGGGGACTTCGACTACCTACGAGCAGTACTTC

length: 11
size: -
V: TRBV2
D: -
J: TRBJ1-2
CDR3: CASSFQDGYTF
DNA: TGTGCCAGTTCCTTCCAGGATGGCTACACCTTC

length: 11
size: few
V: TRBV7-2
D: -
J: TRBJ2-7
CDR3: CASSSRYEQYF
DNA: TGTGCCAGCAGCTCTCGTTACGAGCAGTACTTC

length: 13
size: few
V: TRBV2
D: TRBD1
J: TRBJ1-2
CDR3: CASNVQGAYGYTF
DNA: TGTGCCAGCAATGTACAGGGGGCGTATGGCTACACCTTC

length: 12
size: -
V: TRBV29-1
D: TRBD1
J: TRBJ2-7
CDR3: CSARDSTYEQYF
DNA: TGCAGCGCCCGGGACAGCACCTACGAGCAGTACTTC

length: 16
size: -
V: TRBV13
D: TRBD2
J: TRBJ2-3
CDR3: CASSLRLAGGRDTQYF
DNA: TGTGCCAGCAGCTTGAGACTAGCTGGGGGACGAGATACGCAGTATTTT

length: 11
size: -
V: TRBV5-5
D: -
J: TRBJ2-7
CDR3: CASSDYYEQYF
DNA: TGTGCCAGCAGCGATTACTACGAGCAGTACTTC

length: 16
size: once
V: TRBV4-3
D: -
J: TRBJ2-1
CDR3: CASSQAFGGPYNEQFF
DNA: TGCGCCAGCAGCCAAGCTTTCGGCGGCCCTTACAATGAGCAGTTCTTC

length: 16
size: -
V: TRBV2
D: -
J: TRBJ1-5
CDR3: CASRLGARNSNQPQHF
DNA: TGTGCCAGCAGGTTGGGGGCCCGAAATAGCAATCAGCCCCAGCATTTT

length: 14
size: few
V: TRBV5-1
D: -
J: TRBJ2-7
CDR3: CASSFFCANHQEYF
DNA: TGCGCCAGCAGCTTCTTCTGCGCTAATCATCAGGAGTACTTC

length: 12
size: -
V: TRBV30
D: TRBD1
J: TRBJ1-2
CDR3: CACRDRGHGYTF
DNA: TGTGCCTGCCGGGACAGGGGGCATGGCTACACCTTC

length: 12
size: -
V: TRBV7-3
D: -
J: TRBJ1-1
CDR3: CASSLDDRKAFF
DNA: TGTGCCAGCAGCTTAGACGACCGGAAAGCTTTCTTT

length: 15
size: few
V: TRBV5-1
D: TRBD1
J: TRBJ2-2
CDR3: CASRKTGGPPGELFF
DNA: TGCGCCAGCAGGAAAACAGGGGGTCCGCCCGGGGAGCTGTTTTTT

length: 14
size: -
V: TRBV18
D: -
J: TRBJ2-5
CDR3: CASSQGRRLETQYF
DNA: TGTGCCAGCTCGCAAGGGAGACGATTAGAGACCCAGTACTTC

length: 12
size: -
V: TRBV29-1
D: TRBD2
J: TRBJ2-7
CDR3: CSVGRGGYEQYF
DNA: TGCAGCGTTGGCCGGGGGGGATACGAGCAGTACTTC

length: 15
size: -
V: TRBV29-1
D: -
J: TRBJ1-1
CDR3: CSPMSAGKLNTEAFF
DNA: TGCAGCCCTATGTCGGCAGGAAAATTGAACACTGAAGCTTTCTTT

length: 13
size: -
V: TRBV6-6
D: -
J: TRBJ2-1
CDR3: CASWRQGASEQFF
DNA: TGTGCCAGCTGGAGGCAGGGTGCAAGTGAGCAGTTCTTC

length: 15
size: -
V: TRBV5-1
D: -
J: TRBJ1-1
CDR3: CASSLDLAMNTEAFF
DNA: TGCGCCAGCAGCTTGGATTTGGCGATGAACACTGAAGCTTTCTTT

length: 11
size: few
V: TRBV7-2
D: -
J: TRBJ2-5
CDR3: CASGTGETQYF
DNA: TGTGCCAGCGGAACAGGGGAGACCCAGTACTTC

length: 13
size: few
V: TRBV5-6
D: -
J: TRBJ1-5
CDR3: CASSKDSNQPQHF
DNA: TGTGCCAGCAGCAAGGACAGCAATCAGCCCCAGCATTTT

length: 16
size: -
V: TRBV9
D: -
J: TRBJ1-2
CDR3: CASSVVDRGVNYGYTF
DNA: TGTGCCAGCAGCGTAGTTGATAGGGGAGTCAACTATGGCTACACCTTC

length: 13
size: -
V: TRBV7-9
D: TRBD1
J: TRBJ1-2
CDR3: CASSLVDRPGYTF
DNA: TGTGCCAGCAGCTTAGTGGACAGGCCGGGCTACACCTTC

length: 15
size: -
V: TRBV5-1
D: TRBD2
J: TRBJ2-7
CDR3: CASSLASSGAVEQYF
DNA: TGCGCCAGCAGCTTGGCGTCTAGCGGGGCTGTGGAGCAGTACTTC

length: 11
size: once
V: TRBV29-1
D: -
J: TRBJ1-2
CDR3: CSVGRAYGYTF
DNA: TGCAGCGTTGGGAGAGCCTATGGCTACACCTTC

length: 14
size: few
V: TRBV2
D: TRBD1
J: TRBJ1-2
CDR3: CASGRDREGYGYTF
DNA: TGTGCCAGCGGACGGGACAGGGAGGGGTATGGCTACACCTTC

length: 15
size: -
V: TRBV5-1
D: TRBD1
J: TRBJ1-6
CDR3: CASSSAGQGRSPLHF
DNA: TGCGCCAGCAGCTCAGCGGGACAGGGACGGTCACCCCTCCACTTT

length: 15
size: -
V: TRBV7-2
D: TRBD2
J: TRBJ2-3
CDR3: CASSLAGRRTDTQYF
DNA: TGTGCCAGCAGCTTAGCCGGGAGGCGCACAGATACGCAGTATTTT

length: 14
size: -
V: TRBV11-2
D: -
J: TRBJ2-5
CDR3: CASSLDTAQETQYF
DNA: TGTGCCAGCAGCTTAGATACGGCCCAAGAGACCCAGTACTTC

length: 11
size: few
V: TRBV29-1
D: -
J: TRBJ2-7
CDR3: CSVGHRDEQYF
DNA: TGCAGCGTTGGGCACAGGGACGAGCAGTACTTC

length: 13
size: -
V: TRBV5-1
D: TRBD1
J: TRBJ2-7
CDR3: CASSGGQSYEQYF
DNA: TGCGCCAGCAGCGGGGGACAGAGCTACGAGCAGTACTTC

length: 12
size: -
V: TRBV2
D: -
J: TRBJ1-4
CDR3: CASSVGGEKLFF
DNA: TGTGCCAGCAGTGTGGGAGGAGAAAAACTGTTTTTT